The 24 T cell receptor beta chains listed next were all sequenced from one sample in a study of blood T cell repertoires in COVID-19. TCRdb's table, derived via immunoSEQ multiplex PCR, lists solely in-frame clones and lacks some. Among roughly 260,000 clones, around 89% were seen once, and the ten largest hold roughly 3.9%. The sequencing input was peripheral blood. All receptors derive from a man between 60 and 70 years old who had recovered from COVID-19.

The chain uses TRBV27 and TRBJ1-5, with 7 bases fitting TRBD1. V lost 4 bases and J lost 11; bases outside the gene matches: 11. There are 14 residues in the CDR3. Germline V gene data show CDR1 as MNHEY and CDR2 as SMNVEV (reference sequence). CDR3 loop: CASSSSTGTRSQHF. CDR3 nucleotides: TGTGCCAGCAGTTCCTCGACAGGGACAAGATCCCAGCATTTT.

Here the CDR3 reads CATSDWTGLHEQYF. CDR3 in DNA: TGTGCCACCAGTGATTGGACAGGGCTCCACGAGCAGTACTTC. The chain joins TRBV24-1 to TRBJ2-7; TRBD1 aligns across 8 bases. The germline V gene encodes CDR1 KGHDR and CDR2 SFDVKD. CDR3 length: 14 amino acids. Losses at the gene ends were 2 bases for V and 5 bases for J; bases not matched to a gene: 4.

The J gene is TRBJ1-1, the V gene TRBV25-1; D is possibly TRBD1 (6 bases). Germline-derived CDR1 and CDR2 are MGHDK and SYGVNS. V lost 2 bases and J lost 0, with 16 bases in between. CDR3 length: 17 amino acids. This CDR3 reads CASSERGWAAMNTEAFF. The CDR3 region has the DNA TGTGCCAGCAGTGAAAGGGGGTGGGCAGCCATGAACACTGAAGCTTTCTTT.

This clone was found a few times. This sequence joins TRBV29-1 and TRBJ1-5, with D unclear. V dropped 6 bases and J dropped 0 bases, with 12 bases sitting between them. In germline, CDR1 is SQVTM, CDR2 ANQGSEA. CDR3 length equals 14 residues. In nucleotides, the CDR3 is TGCAGCGTCCGAGAGGATGGTAGCAATCAGCCCCAGCATTTT. This translates into CSVREDGSNQPQHF. Looking up the rest from reference TRBV29-1 and TRBJ1-5 gives the full variable domain: SAVISQKPSRDICQRGTSLTIQCQVDSQVTMMFWYRQQPGQSLTLIATANQGSEATYESGFVIDKFPISRPNLTFSTLTVSNMSPEDSSIYLCSVREDGSNQPQHFGDGTRLSIL.

CDR3 sequence (DNA): TGTGCCAGCAGCCCCCATACAGGGGTGACGGGAGAGACCCAGTACTTC. Encoded protein: CASSPHTGVTGETQYF. This chain uses TRBV3-1 (or the pseudogene TRBV3-2) with TRBJ2-5, with 7 bases lining up with TRBD1. The CDR3 runs 16 residues. The V segment lost 4 bases and the J segment 4 bases; nucleotides outside the gene matches: 12. Germline V lookup: CDR1 LGHDT, CDR2 YNNKEL (reference sequence).

The chain couples TRBV11-2 to TRBJ1-6; D is ambiguous. In germline, CDR1 is SGHAT, CDR2 FQNNGV. The germline V and J ends were trimmed by 5 bases and 6 bases, with 11 bases remaining between them. The CDR3 has 14 residues. The CDR3 region is CASSLRLSNSPLHF. The CDR3 DNA reads TGTGCCAGCAGCCTAAGACTCTCTAATTCACCCCTCCACTTT.

This chain connects TRBV9 to TRBJ1-1, with a weak D call TRBD1 (5 bases). CDR1 SGDLS and CDR2 YYNGEE come from the germline V gene. The CDR3 has 14 amino acids. Trimming pared 5 bases from V and 3 bases from J, leaving 14 bases between. This CDR3 reads CASSRRVGDTEAFF. CDR3 DNA sequence: TGTGCCAGCAGTCGCAGGGTAGGGGACACTGAAGCTTTCTTT.

The rearrangement joins TRBV5-5 to TRBJ1-5; D is uncertain. The CDR3 has 15 residues. Trimming shortened V by 0 bases and J by 3 bases, and 10 bases separated the two germline ends. Germline lookup yields CDR1 SGHKS and CDR2 YYEKEE (reference sequence). CDR3 nucleotides: TGTGCCAGCAGCTTGGGGGCTCTGGACAATCAGCCCCAGCATTTT. It specifies CASSLGALDNQPQHF.

The gene calls are TRBV19 and TRBJ2-7; the match to TRBD2 covers 13 bases. The CDR3 extends over 18 amino acids. The V segment lost 0 bases and the J segment 0 bases; nucleotides outside the gene matches: 5. Germline values: CDR1 LNHDA, CDR2 SQIVND (reference sequence). CDR3 residues: CASSIDGWTSGSSYEQYF. The CDR3 DNA sequence: TGTGCCAGTAGTATAGACGGGTGGACTAGCGGGAGCTCCTACGAGCAGTACTTC.

This sequence joins TRBV12-3 or TRBV12-4 and TRBJ1-4; 7 nucleotides line up with TRBD1. The CDR3 totals 13 residues. Losses at the gene ends were 3 bases for V and 8 bases for J; bases not matched to a gene: 3. This CDR3 reads CASSFTGEEKLFF. The CDR3 DNA sequence: TGTGCCAGCAGTTTCACAGGGGAAGAAAAACTGTTTTTT.

The rearrangement uses TRBV7-2 and TRBJ2-3; 10 positions agree with TRBD2. This CDR3 has 15 amino acids. Trimming removed 7 bases from V and 0 bases from J; junction bases left unmatched: 4. Germline lookup yields CDR1 SGHTA and CDR2 FQGNSA. CDR3 region: CASIAGGLSTDTQYF. The DNA of the CDR3 is TGTGCCAGCATAGCGGGGGGCCTTAGCACAGATACGCAGTATTTT.

The chain links TRBV11-2 to TRBJ2-1, with TRBD2 identical over 12 bases. Germline loops: CDR1 SGHAT, CDR2 FQNNGV. Trimming cost V 5 bases and J 7 bases; bases outside gene matches: 12. The CDR3 runs 17 residues. The CDR3 spells CASSPGGLAGGRNEQFF. The CDR3 bases are TGTGCCAGCAGCCCCGGGGGGCTAGCGGGGGGGCGGAATGAGCAGTTCTTC.

The genes are TRBV20-1 and TRBJ2-3, with D perhaps TRBD2 (5 bases). With 5 bases removed from V and 2 bases from J, the gap between germline ends came to 17 bases. CDR3 size: 15 residues. Per the germline V gene, CDR1 is DFQATT and CDR2 is SNEGSKA (reference sequence). CDR3 sequence reads: CSARGPIGNTDTQYF. CDR3 nucleotides: TGCAGTGCTCGTGGACCTATCGGGAACACAGATACGCAGTATTTT.

V is TRBV4-1 and J is TRBJ2-5; D is possibly TRBD1 (5 bases). V dropped 0 bases and J dropped 1 base, with 9 bases sitting between them. The CDR3 sequence is 15 residues long. Per germline, CDR1 MGHRA and CDR2 YSYEKL. CDR3 bases: TGCGCCAGCAGCCAAGAAGGACACCTCCAAGAGACCCAGTACTTC. It codes for CASSQEGHLQETQYF.

CDR3 sequence: CASSLSLTRNSPLHF. CDR3 nucleotide sequence: TGTGCCAGCAGCCTTAGCCTGACGAGAAATTCACCCCTCCACTTT. The V call is TRBV7-9, the J call TRBJ1-6; D is uncertain. The V gene lost 5 bases and the J gene lost 7 bases, with 15 bases spanning the gap. From germline, CDR1 is SEHNR and CDR2 FQNEAQ (reference sequence). The CDR3 has 15 amino acids. Combining the CDR3 with reference TRBV7-9 and TRBJ1-6 gives the whole variable domain DTGVSQNPRHKITKRGQNVTFRCDPISEHNRLYWYRQTLGQGPEFLTYFQNEAQLEKSRLLSDRFSAERPKGSFSTLEIQRTEQGDSAMYLCASSLSLTRNSPLHFGNGTRLTVT.

This chain links TRBV3-1 (or the pseudogene TRBV3-2) with TRBJ2-7; no reliable D call. The V gene lost 0 bases and the J gene lost 6 bases, with 6 bases spanning the gap. The CDR3 is 12 residues long. Germline values: CDR1 LGHDT, CDR2 YNNKEL (reference sequence). The CDR3 DNA is TGTGCCAGCAGCCAAGATCTTTCCGAGCAGTACTTC. Amino acid sequence: CASSQDLSEQYF.

J is TRBJ1-3 and V is TRBV21-1; TRBD1 reflects the table's D call only, with no check against the DNA. TRBV21-1 constitutes a pseudogene. This CDR3 region has 16 residues. The CDR3 reads CASSKEGREIGNTIYF. The CDR3 DNA reads TGTGCCAGCAGCAAAGAAGGCAGGGAAATTGGAAACACCATATATTTT.

The chain joins TRBV3-1 (or the pseudogene TRBV3-2) to TRBJ1-5, with a weak D call TRBD1 (6 bases). The CDR3 has 18 residues. V was clipped by 0 bases and J by 0 bases, with 15 bases between them. Germline loops: CDR1 LGHDT, CDR2 YNNKEL (reference sequence). The CDR3 nucleotides are TGTGCCAGCAGCCAAGAGAGGGACAAACCTTATAGCAATCAGCCCCAGCATTTT. This translates into CASSQERDKPYSNQPQHF.

This clone has just a few counts. The chain uses TRBV14 and TRBJ1-3; tentative D call: TRBD1 (5 bases). The CDR3 contains 14 residues. With 4 bases removed from V and 4 bases from J, the gap between germline ends came to 11 bases. Germline lookup yields CDR1 SGHDN and CDR2 FVKESK. The CDR3 region has the DNA TGTGCCAGCAGCCGACGGGGGTCAGGAAACACCATATATTTT. It translates to CASSRRGSGNTIYF. The full variable domain, completed using reference TRBV14 and TRBJ1-3, is EAGVTQFPSHSVIEKGQTVTLRCDPISGHDNLYWYRRVMGKEIKFLLHFVKESKQDESGMPNNRFLAERTGGTYSTLKVQPAELEDSGVYFCASSRRGSGNTIYFGEGSWLTVV.

V usage is TRBV14 and J usage is TRBJ2-1; weak D call: TRBD1 (7 bases). V lost 2 bases to trimming and J lost 4 bases, with 15 bases between them. In germline, CDR1 is SGHDN, CDR2 FVKESK. This CDR3 comprises 16 residues. The CDR3 region has the DNA TGTGCCAGCAGCCAACTTAAGGGGGCGGGATACAATGAGCAGTTCTTC. Its protein product is CASSQLKGAGYNEQFF.

The V call is TRBV12-3 or TRBV12-4, the J call TRBJ1-2; D gene ambiguous. The V end was cut by 0 bases, the J end by 8 bases, with 10 bases between. This CDR3 spans 13 amino acids. The CDR3, as DNA: TGTGCCAGCAGTTTAGCGTCGGGTCGGGGCTACACCTTC. Translating it yields CASSLASGRGYTF.

The chain recombines TRBV15 with TRBJ2-4; TRBD1 agrees at 8 bases. The CDR3 has 12 residues. Trimming took 2 bases from V and 16 from J; bases not matched to a gene: 7. Germline CDR1 and CDR2: LNHNV and YYDKDF (reference sequence). The CDR3 DNA follows: TGTGCCACCAGCAGAAGGACAGGGTCAGTCTACTTC. It encodes CATSRRTGSVYF.

The rearrangement uses TRBV28 and TRBJ2-6; 7 nucleotides agree with TRBD2. The CDR3 totals 19 residues. The germline V gene has CDR1 MDHEN and CDR2 SYDVKM. Losses at the gene ends were 5 bases for V and 0 bases for J; bases not matched to a gene: 13. CDR3 sequence (DNA): TGTGCCAGCAGTGCCCCACCTGGGGGGGGGAGCTCTGGGGCCAACGTCCTGACTTTC. Its translation: CASSAPPGGGSSGANVLTF.

This clone was counted once. V usage is TRBV3-1 (or the pseudogene TRBV3-2) and J usage is TRBJ1-2; D may be TRBD1 (5 bases). The germline gives CDR1 LGHDT, CDR2 YNNKEL (reference sequence). The CDR3 totals 12 residues. V was shortened by 2 bases and J by 8 bases, with 9 bases between the two germline ends. CDR3 sequence (DNA): TGTGCCAGCAGCCAATCAGGGAACGGCTACACCTTC. This translates into CASSQSGNGYTF.